This T cell receptor (beta chain) was captured by sequencing in a study of blood T cell repertoires in COVID-19. In the source study's methods: Cell counts per sample came from amplifying reference gene primers. TCRdb's table, derived via immunoSEQ multiplex PCR, lists solely in-frame clones and lacks some. Clone size and the V and J calls come from that table; the DNA yielded D and trimming. The sample yields around 200,000 clones, over 60% seen once. Deletions cut 3 bases from V and 9 bases from J, with 13 bases between. CDR1 and CDR2 from the germline V gene are SGHRS and YFSETQ. CDR3 size: 13 residues.

The chain recombines TRBV5-1 with TRBJ2-1, with unresolved D. The origin of this receptor is a woman aged 70 to 79 with acute or convalescent COVID-19. The sample comprised peripheral blood. Written as DNA, the CDR3 is TGCGCCAGCAGCTCCGAACAGCTCGGTGAGCAGTTCTTC. Protein sequence: CASSSEQLGEQFF.